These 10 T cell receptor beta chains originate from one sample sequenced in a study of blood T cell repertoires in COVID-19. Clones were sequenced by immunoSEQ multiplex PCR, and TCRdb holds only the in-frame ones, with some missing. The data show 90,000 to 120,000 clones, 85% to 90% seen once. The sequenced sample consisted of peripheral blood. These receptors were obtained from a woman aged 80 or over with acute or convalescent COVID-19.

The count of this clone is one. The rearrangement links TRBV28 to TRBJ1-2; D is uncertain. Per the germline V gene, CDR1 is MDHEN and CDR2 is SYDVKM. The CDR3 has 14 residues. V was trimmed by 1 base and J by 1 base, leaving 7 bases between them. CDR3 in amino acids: CASSLYASNYGYTF. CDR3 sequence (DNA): TGTGCCAGCAGTTTATATGCCAGTAACTATGGCTACACCTTC.

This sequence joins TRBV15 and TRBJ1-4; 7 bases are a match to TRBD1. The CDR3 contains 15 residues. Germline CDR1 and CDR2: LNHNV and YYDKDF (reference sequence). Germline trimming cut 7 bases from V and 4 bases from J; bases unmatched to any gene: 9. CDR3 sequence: CATTRPGQSNEKLFF. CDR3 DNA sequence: TGTGCCACCACGAGACCGGGACAGAGTAATGAAAAACTGTTTTTT.

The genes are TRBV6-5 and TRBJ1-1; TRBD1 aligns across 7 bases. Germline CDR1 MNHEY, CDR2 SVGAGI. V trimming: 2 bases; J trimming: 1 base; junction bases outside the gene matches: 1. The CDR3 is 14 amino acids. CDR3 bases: TGTGCCAGCAGTTACCGACAGGGGAACACTGAAGCTTTCTTT. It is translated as CASSYRQGNTEAFF.

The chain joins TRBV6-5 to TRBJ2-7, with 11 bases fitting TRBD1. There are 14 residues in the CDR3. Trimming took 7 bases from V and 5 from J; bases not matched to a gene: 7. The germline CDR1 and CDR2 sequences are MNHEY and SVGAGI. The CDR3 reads CASIPGQGVHEQYF. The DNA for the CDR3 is TGTGCCAGCATCCCGGGACAGGGGGTACACGAGCAGTACTTC.

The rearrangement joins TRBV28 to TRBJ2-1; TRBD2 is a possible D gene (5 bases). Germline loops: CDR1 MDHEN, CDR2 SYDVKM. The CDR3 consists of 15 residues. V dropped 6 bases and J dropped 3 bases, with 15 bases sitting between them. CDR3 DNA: TGTGCCAGCAGCCCGGACCGGGGTCACTACAATGAGCAGTTCTTC. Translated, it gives CASSPDRGHYNEQFF.

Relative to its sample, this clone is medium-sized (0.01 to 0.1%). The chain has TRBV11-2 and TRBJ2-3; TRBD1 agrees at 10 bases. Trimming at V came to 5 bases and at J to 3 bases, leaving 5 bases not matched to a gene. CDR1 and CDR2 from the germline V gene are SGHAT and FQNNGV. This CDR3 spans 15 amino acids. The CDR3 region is CASSPGTGVTDTQYF. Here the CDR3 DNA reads TGTGCCAGCAGCCCTGGGACAGGGGTTACAGATACGCAGTATTTT.

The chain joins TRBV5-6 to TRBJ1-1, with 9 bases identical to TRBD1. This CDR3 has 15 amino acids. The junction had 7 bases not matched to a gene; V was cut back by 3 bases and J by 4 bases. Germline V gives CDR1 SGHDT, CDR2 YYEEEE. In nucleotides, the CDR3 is TGTGCCAGCAGCTGGGGGACAGGGCCGGGCACTGAAGCTTTCTTT. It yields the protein CASSWGTGPGTEAFF.

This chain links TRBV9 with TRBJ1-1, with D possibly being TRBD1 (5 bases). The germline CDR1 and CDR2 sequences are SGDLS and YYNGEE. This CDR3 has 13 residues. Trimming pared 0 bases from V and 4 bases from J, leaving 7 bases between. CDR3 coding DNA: TGTGCCAGCAGCGTAGCCCAGGGCACTGAAGCTTTCTTT. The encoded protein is CASSVAQGTEAFF.

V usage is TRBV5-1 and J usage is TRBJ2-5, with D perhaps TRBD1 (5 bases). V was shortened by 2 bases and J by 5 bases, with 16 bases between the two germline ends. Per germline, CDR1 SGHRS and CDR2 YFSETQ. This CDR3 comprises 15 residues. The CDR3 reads CASSFGQGTQETQYF. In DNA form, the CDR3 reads TGCGCCAGCAGCTTCGGCCAGGGTACACAGGAGACCCAGTACTTC.

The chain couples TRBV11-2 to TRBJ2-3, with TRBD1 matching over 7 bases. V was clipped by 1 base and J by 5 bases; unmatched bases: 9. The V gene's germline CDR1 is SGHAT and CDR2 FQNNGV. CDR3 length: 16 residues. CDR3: CASSLVAQGFRDTQYF. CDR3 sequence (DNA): TGTGCCAGCAGCTTAGTCGCACAGGGGTTTAGAGATACGCAGTATTTT.